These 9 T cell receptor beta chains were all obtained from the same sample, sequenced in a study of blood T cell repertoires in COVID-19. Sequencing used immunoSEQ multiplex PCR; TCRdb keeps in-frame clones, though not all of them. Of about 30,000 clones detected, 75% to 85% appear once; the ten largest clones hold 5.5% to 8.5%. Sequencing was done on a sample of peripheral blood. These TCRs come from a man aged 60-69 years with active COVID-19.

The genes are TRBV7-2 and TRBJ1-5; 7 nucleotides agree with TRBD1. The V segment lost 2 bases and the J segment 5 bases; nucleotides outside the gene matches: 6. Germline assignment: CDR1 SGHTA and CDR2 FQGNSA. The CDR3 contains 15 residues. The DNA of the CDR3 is TGTGCCAGCAGCTTAAGAACAGGGGTGCATCAGCCCCAGCATTTT. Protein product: CASSLRTGVHQPQHF.

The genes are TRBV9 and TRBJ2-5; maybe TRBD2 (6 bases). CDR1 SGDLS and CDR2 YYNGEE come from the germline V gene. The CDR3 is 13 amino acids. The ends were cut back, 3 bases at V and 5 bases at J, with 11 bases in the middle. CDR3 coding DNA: TGTGCCAGCAGCGAGGGAGGAGGGGAGACCCAGTACTTC. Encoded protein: CASSEGGGETQYF.

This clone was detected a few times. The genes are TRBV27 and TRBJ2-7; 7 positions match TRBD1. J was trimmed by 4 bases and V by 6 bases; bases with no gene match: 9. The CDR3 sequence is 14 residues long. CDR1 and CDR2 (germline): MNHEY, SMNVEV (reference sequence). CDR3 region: CASSPSLTGYEQYF. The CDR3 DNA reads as TGTGCCAGCAGCCCTAGCCTGACAGGGTACGAGCAGTACTTC.

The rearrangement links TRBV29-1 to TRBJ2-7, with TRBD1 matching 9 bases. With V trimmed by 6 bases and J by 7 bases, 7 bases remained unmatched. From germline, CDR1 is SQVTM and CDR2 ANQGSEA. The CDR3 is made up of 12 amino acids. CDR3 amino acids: CSVAQGAHEQYF. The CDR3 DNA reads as TGCAGCGTCGCACAGGGGGCGCATGAGCAGTACTTC.

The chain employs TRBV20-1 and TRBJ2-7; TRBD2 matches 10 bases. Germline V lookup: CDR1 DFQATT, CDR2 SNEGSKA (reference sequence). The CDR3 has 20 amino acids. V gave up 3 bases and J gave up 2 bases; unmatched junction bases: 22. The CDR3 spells CSASRSPSSGRAVVAYEQYF. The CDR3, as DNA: TGCAGTGCTAGTAGATCTCCTTCGAGCGGGAGGGCCGTAGTGGCCTACGAGCAGTACTTC.

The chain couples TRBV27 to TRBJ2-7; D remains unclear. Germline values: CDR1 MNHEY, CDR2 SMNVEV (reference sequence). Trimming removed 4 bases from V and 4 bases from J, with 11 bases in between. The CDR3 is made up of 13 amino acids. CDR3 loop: CASSWARGYEQYF. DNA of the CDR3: TGTGCCAGCAGTTGGGCCCGTGGGTACGAGCAGTACTTC.

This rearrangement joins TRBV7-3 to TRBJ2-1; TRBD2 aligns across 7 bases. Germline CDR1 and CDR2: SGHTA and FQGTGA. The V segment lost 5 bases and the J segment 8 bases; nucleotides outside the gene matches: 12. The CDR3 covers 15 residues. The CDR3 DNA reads TGTGCCAGCAGCGTCACGGGAGGAAGGTTGGATGAGCAGTTCTTC. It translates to CASSVTGGRLDEQFF.

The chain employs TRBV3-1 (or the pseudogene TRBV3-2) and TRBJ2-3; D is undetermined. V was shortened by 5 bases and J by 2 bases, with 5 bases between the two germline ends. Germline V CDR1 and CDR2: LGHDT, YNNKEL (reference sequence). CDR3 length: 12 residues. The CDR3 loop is CASSTYTDTQYF. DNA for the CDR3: TGTGCCAGCAGCACCTACACAGATACGCAGTATTTT.

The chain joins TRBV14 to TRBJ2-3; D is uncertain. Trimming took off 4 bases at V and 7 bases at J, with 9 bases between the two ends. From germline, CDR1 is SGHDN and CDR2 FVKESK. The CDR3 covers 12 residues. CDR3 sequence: CASSPSHNTQYF. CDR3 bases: TGTGCCAGCAGCCCCAGTCATAATACGCAGTATTTT.